The entry that follows covers one T cell receptor beta chain sequence. Its target is unknown. Assay: immunoSEQ multiplex PCR; the TCRdb copy retains only in-frame clones and omits some. The top ten hold roughly 0.15% of the sample, which has roughly 110,000 clones, 93% seen once. V lost 1 base and J lost 1, with 13 bases in between. Germline V gives CDR1 LNHDA, CDR2 SQIVND (reference sequence). The CDR3 is made up of 16 amino acids. The entry originates in a study of siplizumab effects on memory and regulatory T cells. Findings and limits, study-wide: Naive T cells appeared more varied than memory cells and looked like key alloresponse contributors. Mean Treg-derived proportions of mappable alloreactive CD4+ clones were roughly 69% for siplizumab and around 30% for controls. Roughly 75-97% of dividing CD4+ or CD8+ clones were without an attributable naive or memory phenotype.

Sequenced sample: non-Treg CD4+ T cells sorted from blood. The chain carries TRBV19 and TRBJ1-2, with D perhaps matching TRBD1 (5 bases). The TCR sequence derives from a human donor in good health. The CDR3 sequence is CASSIVQDRINYGYTF. The CDR3 region has the DNA TGTGCCAGTAGTATAGTCCAAGACAGAATTAACTATGGCTACACCTTC.